The clone carrying this T cell receptor beta chain has just a few counts. Its specificity is unknown. This record belongs to a study of Graves' ophthalmopathy and Graves' hyperthyroidism. Amplified TCR beta CDR3 regions were obtained using RNA transcripts as template. RT-PCR with HTBI primers came first, then second-round multiplex PCR. MiXCR was run by TCRdb on the multiplex PCR reads, yielding one entry per CDR3 protein. The sample holds about 400,000 distinct CDR3 sequences, less than 20% seen once. Findings and limits, study-wide: A 13-signature model separated ophthalmopathy from stable hyperthyroidism, about 91% sensitivity, 75% to 84% specificity. Blood also harbored most expanded thyroid clonotypes above 0.001 frequency. The model achieved approximately 71% sensitivity and 72% to 75% specificity for ophthalmopathy progression.

Trimming pared 0 bases from V and 7 bases from J, leaving 7 bases between. Germline loops: CDR1 SGHRS, CDR2 YFSETQ. This CDR3 comprises 13 residues. None of the included patients had other autoimmune diseases, uncontrolled infections, pregnancy or lactation, as these led to exclusion. The sequenced sample consisted of peripheral blood. V and J are TRBV5-1 and TRBJ2-2, with D perhaps matching TRBD2 (5 bases). This TCR derives from a woman between 18 and 29 years old with stable Graves' hyperthyroidism. CDR3 nucleotides: TGCGCCAGCAGCTTGGCCGGGGACGGGGAGCTGTTTTTT. Its translation: CASSLAGDGELFF.